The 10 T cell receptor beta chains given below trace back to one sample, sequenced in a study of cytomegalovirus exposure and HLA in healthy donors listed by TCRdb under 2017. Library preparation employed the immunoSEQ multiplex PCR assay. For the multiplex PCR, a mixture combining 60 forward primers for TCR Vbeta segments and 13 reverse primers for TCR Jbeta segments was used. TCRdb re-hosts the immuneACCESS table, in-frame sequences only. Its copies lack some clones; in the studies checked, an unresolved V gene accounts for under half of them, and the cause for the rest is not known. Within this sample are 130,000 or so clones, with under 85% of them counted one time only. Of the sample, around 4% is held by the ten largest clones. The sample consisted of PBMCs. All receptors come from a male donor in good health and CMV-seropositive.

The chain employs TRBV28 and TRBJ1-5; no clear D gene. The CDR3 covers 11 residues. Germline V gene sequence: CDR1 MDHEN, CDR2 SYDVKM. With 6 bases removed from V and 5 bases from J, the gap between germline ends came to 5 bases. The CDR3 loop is CASSKYQPQHF. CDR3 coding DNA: TGTGCCAGCAGCAAATATCAGCCCCAGCATTTT. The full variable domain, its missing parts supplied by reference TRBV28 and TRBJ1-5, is DVKVTQSSRYLVKRTGEKVFLECVQDMDHENMFWYRQDPGLGLRLIYFSYDVKMKEKGDIPEGYSVSREKKERFSLILESASTNQTSMYLCASSKYQPQHFGDGTRLSIL.

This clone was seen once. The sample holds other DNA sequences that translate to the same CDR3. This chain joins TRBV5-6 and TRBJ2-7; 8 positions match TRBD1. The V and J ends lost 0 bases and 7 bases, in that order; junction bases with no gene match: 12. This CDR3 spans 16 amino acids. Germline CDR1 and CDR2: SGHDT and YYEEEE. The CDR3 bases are TGTGCCAGCAGCTTGGCCTTGACAGGGGTCTTTTTGGAGCAGTACTTC. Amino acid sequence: CASSLALTGVFLEQYF.

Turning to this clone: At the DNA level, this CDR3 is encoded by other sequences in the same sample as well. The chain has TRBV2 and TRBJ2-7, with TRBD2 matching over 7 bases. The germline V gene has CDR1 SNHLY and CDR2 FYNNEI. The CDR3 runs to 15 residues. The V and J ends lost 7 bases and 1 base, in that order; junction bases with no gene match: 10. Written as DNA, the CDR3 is TGTGCCAGCAAAACCCGGGAGGTCGCTTCCTACGAGCAGTACTTC. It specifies CASKTREVASYEQYF.

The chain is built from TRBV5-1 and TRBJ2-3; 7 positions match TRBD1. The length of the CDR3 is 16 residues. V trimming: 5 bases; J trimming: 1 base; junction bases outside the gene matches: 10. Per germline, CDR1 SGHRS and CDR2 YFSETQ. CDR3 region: CASRPPPGQRTDTQYF. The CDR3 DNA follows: TGCGCCAGCAGACCCCCCCCGGGACAGCGCACAGATACGCAGTATTTT.

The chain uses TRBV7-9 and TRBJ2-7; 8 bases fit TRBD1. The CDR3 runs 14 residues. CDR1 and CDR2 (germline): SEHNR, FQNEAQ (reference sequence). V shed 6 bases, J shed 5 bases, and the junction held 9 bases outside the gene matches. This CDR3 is CASRGTGGSHEQYF. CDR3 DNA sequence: TGTGCCAGCAGAGGGACAGGAGGTTCCCACGAGCAGTACTTC.

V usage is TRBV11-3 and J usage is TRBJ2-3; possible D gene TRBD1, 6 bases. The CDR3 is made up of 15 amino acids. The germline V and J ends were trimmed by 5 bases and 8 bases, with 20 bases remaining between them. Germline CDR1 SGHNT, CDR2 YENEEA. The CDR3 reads CASSGGQSGGGTQYF. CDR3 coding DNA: TGTGCCAGCAGCGGGGGACAATCCGGCGGAGGTACGCAGTATTTT. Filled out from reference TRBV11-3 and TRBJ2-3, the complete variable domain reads EAGVVQSPRYKIIEKKQPVAFWCNPISGHNTLYWYLQNLGQGPELLIRYENEEAVDDSQLPKDRFSAERLKGVDSTLKIQPAELGDSAVYLCASSGGQSGGGTQYFGPGTRLTVL.

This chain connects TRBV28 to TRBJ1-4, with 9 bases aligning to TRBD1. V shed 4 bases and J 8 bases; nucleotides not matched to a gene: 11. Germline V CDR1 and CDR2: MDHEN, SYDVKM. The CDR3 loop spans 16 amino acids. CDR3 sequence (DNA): TGTGCCAGCAGTTCCACCCAACAGGGGGCGCGAGAAAAACTGTTTTTT. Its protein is CASSSTQQGAREKLFF.

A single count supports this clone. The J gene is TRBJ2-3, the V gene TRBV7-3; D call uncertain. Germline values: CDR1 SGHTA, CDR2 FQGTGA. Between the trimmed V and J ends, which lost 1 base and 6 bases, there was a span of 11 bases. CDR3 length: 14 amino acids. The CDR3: CASSLSPSMDTQYF. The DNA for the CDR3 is TGTGCCAGCAGCTTAAGCCCTTCTATGGATACGCAGTATTTT.

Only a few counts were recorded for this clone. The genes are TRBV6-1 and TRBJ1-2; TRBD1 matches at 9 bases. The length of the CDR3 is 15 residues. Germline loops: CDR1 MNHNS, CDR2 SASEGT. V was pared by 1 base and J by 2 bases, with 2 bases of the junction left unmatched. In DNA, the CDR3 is TGTGCCAGCAGTGAAGGACAGGGGGGCAACTATGGCTACACCTTC. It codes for CASSEGQGGNYGYTF.

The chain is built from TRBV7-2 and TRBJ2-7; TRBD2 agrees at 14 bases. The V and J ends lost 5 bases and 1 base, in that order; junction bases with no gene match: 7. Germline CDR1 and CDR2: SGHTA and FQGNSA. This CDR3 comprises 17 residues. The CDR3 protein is CASSRSGTSGSSYEQYF. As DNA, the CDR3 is TGTGCCAGCAGCCGCTCCGGGACTAGCGGGAGTTCCTACGAGCAGTACTTC.